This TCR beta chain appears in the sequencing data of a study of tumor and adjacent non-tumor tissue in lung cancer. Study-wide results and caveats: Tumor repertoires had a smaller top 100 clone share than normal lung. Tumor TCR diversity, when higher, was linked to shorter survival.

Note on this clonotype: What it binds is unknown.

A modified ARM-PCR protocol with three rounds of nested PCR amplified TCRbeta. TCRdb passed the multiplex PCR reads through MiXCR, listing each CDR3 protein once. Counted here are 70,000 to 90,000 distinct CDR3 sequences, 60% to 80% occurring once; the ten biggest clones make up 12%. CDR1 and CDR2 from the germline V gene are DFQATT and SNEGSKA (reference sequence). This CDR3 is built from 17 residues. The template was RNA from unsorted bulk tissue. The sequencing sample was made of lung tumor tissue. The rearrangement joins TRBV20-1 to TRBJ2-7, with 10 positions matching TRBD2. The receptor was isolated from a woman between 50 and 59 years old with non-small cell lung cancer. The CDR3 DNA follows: TGCAATGTTAGAAATCCCCCCCCTAGCGGGAGCGGGGACGAGCAGTACTTC. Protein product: CNVRNPPPSGSGDEQYF.